The 9 T cell receptor beta chains reported below all come from one sample, sequenced in a study of cytomegalovirus exposure and HLA in healthy donors. It was with 60 Vbeta and 13 Jbeta primers that the PCR ran. Sequencing used immunoSEQ multiplex PCR; TCRdb keeps in-frame clones, though not all of them. This repertoire shows around 130,000 clones, just under 85% found once; its top ten account for approximately 3%. Source material: PBMCs. These receptors were obtained from a boy aged 2 to 9 in good health and CMV-seronegative.

The rearrangement links TRBV11-2 to TRBJ2-2; 9 positions agree with TRBD2. The CDR3 covers 16 residues. The V gene end was trimmed by 1 base and the J gene end by 7 bases; junction bases not matched to a gene: 7. The germline V gene encodes CDR1 SGHAT and CDR2 FQNNGV. The CDR3 protein is CASSLGGRAEGGELFF. CDR3 coding DNA: TGTGCCAGCAGCTTAGGCGGGAGGGCCGAGGGCGGGGAGCTGTTTTTT. The entire variable domain, with the rest obtained from reference TRBV11-2 and TRBJ2-2, is as follows: EAGVAQSPRYKIIEKRQSVAFWCNPISGHATLYWYQQILGQGPKLLIQFQNNGVVDDSQLPKDRFSAERLKGVDSTLKIQPAKLEDSAVYLCASSLGGRAEGGELFFGEGSRLTVL.

The chain joins TRBV6-1 to TRBJ2-3; D perhaps matches TRBD2 (7 bases). Trimming cost V 3 bases and J 1 base, with 11 bases left between them. Germline V CDR1 and CDR2: MNHNS, SASEGT. The CDR3 has 15 amino acids. As DNA, the CDR3 is TGTGCCAGCAGTGAGGGGGCGGGGGGCACAGATACGCAGTATTTT. This translates into CASSEGAGGTDTQYF.

This clone has only one observation. The rearrangement uses TRBV6-1 and TRBJ2-1, with D perhaps matching TRBD1 (5 bases). Germline CDR1 reads MNHNS; CDR2 reads SASEGT. With 6 bases removed from V and 0 bases from J, the gap between germline ends came to 9 bases. The CDR3 is 14 residues long. In nucleotides, the CDR3 is TGTGCCAGCAGACTCGACAGCTCCTACAATGAGCAGTTCTTC. Encoded protein: CASRLDSSYNEQFF.

This chain connects TRBV6-5 to TRBJ2-3; TRBD2 agrees at 11 bases. Trimming removed 4 bases from V and 6 bases from J; junction bases left unmatched: 6. CDR3 length: 15 amino acids. Germline values: CDR1 MNHEY, CDR2 SVGAGI. The CDR3 spells CASSSLLAGVDTQYF. The CDR3 coding sequence is TGTGCCAGCAGTTCCCTACTAGCGGGGGTGGATACGCAGTATTTT.

The V call is TRBV6-1, the J call TRBJ2-2; D perhaps matches TRBD2 (6 bases). The germline CDR1 and CDR2 sequences are MNHNS and SASEGT. Trimming pared 6 bases from V and 3 bases from J, leaving 11 bases between. There are 14 residues in the CDR3. CDR3 residues: CASSGIADTGELFF. The CDR3 region has the DNA TGTGCCAGCAGCGGGATAGCGGACACCGGGGAGCTGTTTTTT.

This chain links TRBV7-3 with TRBJ2-2, with 7 bases matching TRBD2. This CDR3 has 15 amino acids. Germline values: CDR1 SGHTA, CDR2 FQGTGA. V trimming: 5 bases; J trimming: 7 bases; junction bases outside the gene matches: 10. The CDR3 loop reads CASSPTSHLFGELFF. The CDR3 bases are TGTGCCAGCAGCCCGACTAGCCATTTGTTCGGGGAGCTGTTTTTT.

The V call is TRBV27, the J call TRBJ1-2; 10 bases fit TRBD1. With V trimmed by 5 bases and J by 4 bases, 7 bases remained unmatched. Germline CDR1 reads MNHEY; CDR2 reads SMNVEV (reference sequence). The CDR3 contains 15 residues. CDR3 region: CASSPGTGDFYGYTF. The DNA for the CDR3 is TGTGCCAGCAGTCCCGGGACAGGGGATTTCTATGGCTACACCTTC.

To note about this clone: One end of the junction varies from germline; a read error may be responsible. The genes are TRBV7-9 and TRBJ2-5; tentatively, D is TRBD2 (5 bases). There are 16 residues in the CDR3. CDR1 is SEHNR and CDR2 is FQNEAQ in the germline V gene (reference sequence). For the CDR3, the DNA is TGTTCCAGCAGCTTCGTCCCCGTCTACGGGGAAGAGACCCAGTACTTC. Translated, it gives CSSSFVPVYGEETQYF.

The genes are TRBV2 and TRBJ2-7; a possible D gene is TRBD2 (6 bases). The germline V gene has CDR1 SNHLY and CDR2 FYNNEI. This CDR3 has 13 amino acids. Trimming left V 7 bases short and J 3 bases short, with 13 bases between. The CDR3 protein is CASTLGTGYEQYF. The CDR3 DNA reads as TGTGCCAGCACCCTAGGGACTGGCTACGAGCAGTACTTC.